Below are 9 T cell receptor beta chains sequenced from a single sample in a study of beta chain features in type 1 diabetes. Reverse transcription of all isolated RNA meant that expressed TCRB transcripts were sequenced. Measured with immunoSEQ multiplex PCR; TCRdb has only the in-frame clones, and not every one. Altogether more than 120,000 clones are present, 10% being singletons, with the ten largest covering around 1.4%. Sequenced: naive CD4+ T cells from blood. These receptors were obtained from a man younger than 35 in good health.

This clone has just a few counts. The chain recombines TRBV5-4 with TRBJ2-7; D perhaps matches TRBD1 (7 bases). The CDR3 length is 16 residues. Germline values: CDR1 SGHNT, CDR2 YYREEE (reference sequence). The V gene lost 2 bases and the J gene lost 0 bases, with 15 bases spanning the gap. The CDR3 coding sequence is TGTGCCAGCAGCTTAGGAGGGGGACAGATCTCCTACGAGCAGTACTTC. Translation gives CASSLGGGQISYEQYF.

The gene calls are TRBV19 and TRBJ2-5, with D possibly matching TRBD1 (6 bases). This CDR3 has 12 residues. Germline V lookup: CDR1 LNHDA, CDR2 SQIVND (reference sequence). V gave up 8 bases and J gave up 4 bases, with 11 bases separating them. CDR3 DNA sequence: TGTGCCAGTCAGAAAGGGGGAGAGACCCAGTACTTC. As protein: CASQKGGETQYF. Using reference TRBV19 and TRBJ2-5 for the parts outside the CDR3, the full variable domain is DGGITQSPKYLFRKEGQNVTLSCEQNLNHDAMYWYRQDPGQGLRLIYYSQIVNDFQKGDIAEGYSVSREKKESFPLTVTSAQKNPTAFYLCASQKGGETQYFGPGTRLLVL.

This clone occurred a few times. The chain has TRBV19 and TRBJ2-2, with 12 bases identical to TRBD2. This CDR3 comprises 16 residues. Per the germline V gene, CDR1 is LNHDA and CDR2 is SQIVND (reference sequence). The ends lost 5 bases at V and 2 bases at J; junction bases unmatched: 3. The CDR3 region has the DNA TGTGCCAGTAGTCGACTAGCGGGGGTAAACACCGGGGAGCTGTTTTTT. It encodes CASSRLAGVNTGELFF.

V gene TRBV5-1 combines with J gene TRBJ1-2, with 8 bases aligning to TRBD1. Losses at the gene ends were 0 bases for V and 4 bases for J; bases not matched to a gene: 2. Germline CDR1 reads SGHRS; CDR2 reads YFSETQ. The CDR3 spans 14 residues. The CDR3 nucleotides read TGCGCCAGCAGCTTGGAGACAGGGGTCTATGGCTACACCTTC. This encodes CASSLETGVYGYTF.

V and J are TRBV7-2 and TRBJ2-6; TRBD1 matches 7 bases. The CDR3 totals 16 residues. Germline lookup yields CDR1 SGHTA and CDR2 FQGNSA. After removal of 4 bases from V and 0 bases from J, the junction contained 3 bases not matched to a gene. The CDR3 nucleotides read TGTGCCAGCAGCTCGGGACAGTACTCTGGGGCCAACGTCCTGACTTTC. The encoded protein is CASSSGQYSGANVLTF.

This clone appeared a single time. This rearrangement joins TRBV6-6 to TRBJ1-5; maybe TRBD1 (5 bases). Germline lookup yields CDR1 MNHNY and CDR2 SVGAGI (reference sequence). CDR3 length: 14 amino acids. The ends were cut back, 7 bases at V and 0 bases at J, with 10 bases in the middle. CDR3 nucleotides: TGTGCCAGCAACCCCGGGGGTAGCAATCAGCCCCAGCATTTT. It translates to CASNPGGSNQPQHF.

This clone was detected only a few times. J is TRBJ2-5 and V is TRBV18; D is possibly TRBD2 (5 bases). The better agreement between TRBJ2-7 and the DNA end casts doubt on the J call. The CDR3 is made up of 14 amino acids. Germline V gene lookup returns CDR1 KGHSH and CDR2 LQKENI. This CDR3 reads CASSGRAGAYEQYF. The CDR3 DNA is TGTGCCAGCTCAGGTCGGGCGGGCGCCTACGAGCAGTACTTC.

J is TRBJ2-5 and V is TRBV6-5; D is possibly TRBD2 (5 bases). V was clipped by 6 bases and J by 4 bases, with 12 bases between them. Germline CDR1 is MNHEY and CDR2 is SVGAGI. The CDR3 totals 13 residues. The CDR3 protein is CASSPNAGETQYF. In DNA, the CDR3 is TGTGCCAGCAGCCCCAATGCGGGAGAGACCCAGTACTTC.

The chain recombines TRBV6-1 with TRBJ2-1; 7 nucleotides agree with TRBD1. The CDR3 consists of 12 residues. V lost 6 bases and J lost 13; bases outside the gene matches: 9. The germline CDR1 and CDR2 sequences are MNHNS and SASEGT. The CDR3 nucleotides read TGTGCCAGCAGCGGAGACAGGGTCCTTCAGTTCTTC. Its translation: CASSGDRVLQFF.